This paragraph covers one TCR beta chain sequence. V lost 0 bases to trimming and J lost 8 bases; unmatched junction nucleotides: 7. The germline V gene encodes CDR1 SGHTA and CDR2 FQGNSA. This CDR3 is built from 16 residues. This sample stems from a study of blood T cell repertoires in COVID-19. Study in general: From the United States, Italy and Spain came samples of acute and convalescent COVID-19. In each case, the material was cDNA or gDNA derived from T cells, B-cell-depleted T cells, or PBMCs.

As handled by the study authors: Nucleated cell counts were estimated from reference gene primer amplification. The protocol was immunoSEQ multiplex PCR, while the TCRdb copy is restricted to in-frame clones and leaves out a portion. The V and J calls and clone size come from that table; D and trimming were worked out from the DNA. The data hold 73,000 or so clones, with 70% to 90% observed a single time. This clonotype was obtained from a man between 25 and 39 years old with acute or convalescent COVID-19. Sequencing was done on a sample of peripheral blood. The chain couples TRBV7-2 to TRBJ1-6; 7 bases are a match to TRBD1. This chain's CDR3 is CASSLALRQGDSPLHF. Here the CDR3 DNA reads TGTGCCAGCAGCTTAGCGCTCCGACAGGGTGATTCACCCCTCCACTTT.